These T cell receptor beta chains were read from a single sample in a study of control samples from healthy donors and cancer patients. Libraries were prepared by immunoSEQ multiplex PCR; TCRdb keeps only in-frame clonotypes and omits some of them. The data show about 120,000 clones, roughly 91% seen once. Sequenced: blood. Receptors were obtained from a woman in her 70s in good health. Both conserved end residues are part of each CDR3. Each record gives: CDR3 protein, CDR3 DNA, clone size, J gene, V gene, D gene. D genes are given only for firm matches. The size of a clone is reported for some rows only, either as once, few or many, or as a class for expanded clones.

CASSLPAGTNTEAFF	TGTGCCAGCAGCTTACCCGCGGGGACGAACACTGAAGCTTTCTTT	NA	TRBJ1-1	TRBV5-5	NA
CASSPPAGVAGNTIYF	TGCGCCAGCAGCCCGCCCGCGGGGGTAGCTGGAAACACCATATATTTT	NA	TRBJ1-3	TRBV5-1	NA
CASRPIPTGFYNEQFF	TGTGCCAGCAGGCCTATACCCACAGGGTTCTACAATGAGCAGTTCTTC	once	TRBJ2-1	TRBV6-2/TRBV6-3	NA
CASSLDLASGGREQYF	TGCGCCAGCAGCTTGGATTTGGCTAGCGGGGGCCGCGAGCAGTACTTC	NA	TRBJ2-7	TRBV5-1	TRBD2
CASSPDALSASYEQYF	TGCGCCAGCAGCCCGGACGCCCTGTCTGCCTCCTACGAGCAGTACTTC	NA	TRBJ2-7	TRBV5-1	NA
CASSWATGGTEAFF	TGTGCCAGCAGTTGGGCAACAGGGGGCACTGAAGCTTTCTTT	NA	TRBJ1-1	TRBV6-2/TRBV6-3	TRBD1
CASSDSVGVGYTF	TGTGCCAGCAGCGACAGCGTCGGGGTCGGCTACACCTTC	NA	TRBJ1-2	TRBV5-6	NA
CASSAGWLSNQPQHF	TGTGCCAGTAGCGCAGGCTGGCTAAGCAATCAGCCCCAGCATTTT	NA	TRBJ1-5	TRBV19	NA
CASRGQGSVYTF	TGTGCCAGCAGGGGGCAGGGTTCAGTCTACACCTTC	NA	TRBJ1-2	TRBV2	NA
CASSSGTGNSPLHF	TGTGCCAGCTCATCCGGGACAGGCAATTCACCCCTCCACTTT	few	TRBJ1-6	TRBV18	TRBD1
CASSANEKLFF	TGTGCCAGCAGCGCAAATGAAAAACTGTTTTTT	once	TRBJ1-4	TRBV5-5	NA
CASNPGGYEQYF	TGTGCCAGCAACCCCGGGGGCTACGAGCAGTACTTC	NA	TRBJ2-7	TRBV11-2	NA
CASRLDRGGSPLHF	TGTGCCAGCAGATTGGACAGGGGAGGGTCACCCCTCCACTTT	NA	TRBJ1-6	TRBV7-9	TRBD1
CASHSGAGTDYGYTF	TGCGCCAGCCATTCCGGGGCCGGGACGGACTATGGCTACACCTTC	NA	TRBJ1-2	TRBV5-1	NA
CASTPSWVWGYTF	TGTGCCAGCACTCCTTCCTGGGTGTGGGGCTACACCTTC	NA	TRBJ1-2	TRBV7-6	NA
CASSQVGTGGNEQYF	TGCGCCAGCAGCCAGGTGGGGACAGGGGGCAACGAGCAGTACTTC	NA	TRBJ2-7	TRBV4-3	TRBD1
CASSENEYSNQPQHF	TGTGCCAGCAGCGAGAATGAATATAGCAATCAGCCCCAGCATTTT	NA	TRBJ1-5	TRBV2	NA
CASSLAGTANTEAFF	TGTGCCAGCAGCTTAGCCGGGACTGCCAACACTGAAGCTTTCTTT	NA	TRBJ1-1	TRBV7-2	NA
CASSLYQTGELFF	TGTGCCAGCAGCTTGTATCAAACCGGGGAGCTGTTTTTT	NA	TRBJ2-2	TRBV5-6	NA
CASEPASGGGSTDTQYF	TGTGCCAGCGAGCCGGCTAGCGGGGGGGGAAGCACAGATACGCAGTATTTT	NA	TRBJ2-3	TRBV2	TRBD2